These 11 T cell receptor beta chains share one sample of origin, sequenced in a study of T cells in Graves' hyperthyroidism and ophthalmopathy. Researchers took RNA transcripts and amplified the TCR beta CDR3 regions from them. TCR CDR3 underwent first-round RT-PCR with the HTBI primer set. MiXCR, run by TCRdb on the multiplex PCR reads, gives a single entry per CDR3 protein. This table has roughly 500,000 distinct CDR3 sequences, roughly 45% appearing once. Sequencing was performed on peripheral blood or thyroid tissue (not recorded which). Receptors originate from an adult woman with Graves' disease, either hyperthyroidism or ophthalmopathy (not recorded which).

The CDR3 reads CASSIVSSTEAFF. For the CDR3, the DNA is TGTGCCAGTAGTATAGTGTCGTCCACTGAAGCTTTCTTT. The chain is built from TRBV19 and TRBJ1-1; D is unclear. Germline assignment: CDR1 LNHDA and CDR2 SQIVND (reference sequence). V lost 1 base and J 4 bases, leaving 7 bases between the germline ends. The CDR3 length is 13 residues.

V usage is TRBV2 and J usage is TRBJ1-5, with D perhaps matching TRBD1 (5 bases). V gave up 8 bases and J gave up 3 bases, with 8 bases separating them. Germline V gene data show CDR1 as SNHLY and CDR2 as FYNNEI. This CDR3 region has 12 residues. CDR3 amino acids: CASSRANQPQHF. The DNA for the CDR3 is TGTGCCAGCTCCAGGGCCAATCAGCCCCAGCATTTT.

V and J are TRBV29-1 and TRBJ2-2; possible D gene TRBD2, 6 bases. Per the germline V gene, CDR1 is SQVTM and CDR2 is ANQGSEA. Trimming stripped 4 bases from V and 3 bases from J, with 12 bases between. The CDR3 is 14 amino acids. Here the CDR3 reads CSVGRDLHTGELFF. The CDR3 DNA is TGCAGCGTTGGGCGGGATCTCCACACCGGGGAGCTGTTTTTT.

The chain uses TRBV29-1 and TRBJ2-2, with no clear D. CDR1 and CDR2 from the germline V gene are SQVTM and ANQGSEA. The V end was cut by 3 bases, the J end by 0 bases, with 14 bases between. This CDR3 is built from 16 residues. CDR3 loop: CSVEFLGGTNTGELFF. In DNA, the CDR3 is TGCAGCGTTGAGTTTCTCGGCGGAACGAACACCGGGGAGCTGTTTTTT.

This clonotype was found many times. The chain's CDR3 is CASSSQGADNQPQHF. The CDR3 coding sequence is TGTGCCAGCAGCTCACAGGGGGCTGACAATCAGCCCCAGCATTTT. The chain joins TRBV7-9 to TRBJ1-5; 9 bases map to TRBD1. Trimming at V came to 4 bases and at J to 3 bases, leaving 4 bases not matched to a gene. The CDR3 is made up of 15 amino acids. CDR1 and CDR2 from the germline V gene are SEHNR and FQNEAQ (reference sequence).

This rearrangement joins TRBV11-2 to TRBJ1-4; 10 positions agree with TRBD1. V shed 4 bases and J 8 bases; nucleotides not matched to a gene: 13. This CDR3 has 17 amino acids. Germline V gene data show CDR1 as SGHAT and CDR2 as FQNNGV. CDR3 bases: TGTGCCAGCAGCTCCCTCCCCCGACAGGGGGCTCGAGAAAAACTGTTTTTT. Translated: CASSSLPRQGAREKLFF.

This clonotype was counted many times. The chain links TRBV7-9 to TRBJ1-4; 7 bases agree with TRBD1. With 1 base clipped from V and 8 bases from J, the junction kept 7 bases outside the gene matches. CDR1 SEHNR and CDR2 FQNEAQ come from the germline V gene (reference sequence). The CDR3 spans 15 residues. The chain's CDR3 is CASSLDTGVWEKLFF. The CDR3 DNA sequence: TGTGCCAGCAGCTTAGATACAGGGGTTTGGGAAAAACTGTTTTTT.

This clonotype was seen once. This chain connects TRBV19 to TRBJ1-5, with TRBD1 as a possible D gene (5 bases). V lost 6 bases, J lost 2 bases, and 14 bases lay in between. This CDR3 comprises 15 residues. Germline-derived CDR1 and CDR2 are LNHDA and SQIVND (reference sequence). The CDR3 loop reads CASSQGAGGNQPQHF. In DNA, the CDR3 is TGTGCCAGTAGCCAAGGGGCGGGCGGCAATCAGCCCCAGCATTTT.

The chain employs TRBV7-9 and TRBJ2-7; D call uncertain. Germline lookup yields CDR1 SEHNR and CDR2 FQNEAQ (reference sequence). The CDR3 loop spans 18 amino acids. The V end lost 6 bases, the J end lost 2 bases, and 26 bases lay between the germline ends. CDR3 residues: CASSPTSRQDFFPYEQYF. For the CDR3, the DNA is TGTGCCAGCAGTCCAACCTCCCGGCAGGATTTCTTTCCCTACGAGCAGTACTTC. Combining the CDR3 with reference TRBV7-9 and TRBJ2-7 gives the whole variable domain DTGVSQNPRHKITKRGQNVTFRCDPISEHNRLYWYRQTLGQGPEFLTYFQNEAQLEKSRLLSDRFSAERPKGSFSTLEIQRTEQGDSAMYLCASSPTSRQDFFPYEQYFGPGTRLTVT.

This clonotype was counted ten times or more. V is TRBV20-1 and J is TRBJ1-5; D perhaps matches TRBD1 (6 bases). This CDR3 comprises 16 residues. V lost 3 bases and J 7 bases, leaving 22 bases between the germline ends. CDR1 is DFQATT and CDR2 is SNEGSKA in the germline V gene (reference sequence). The CDR3 DNA is TGCAGTGCTAGGCCTACAGGGCGAAGGGGGGGGCAGCCCCAGCATTTT. This sequence encodes CSARPTGRRGGQPQHF.

The chain uses TRBV15 and TRBJ2-2; a weak D match, TRBD1 (5 bases). V shed 0 bases and J shed 4 bases, with 9 bases lying between them. CDR1 and CDR2 (germline): LNHNV, YYDKDF (reference sequence). CDR3 size: 15 residues. CDR3 sequence (DNA): TGTGCCACCAGCAGAGATCAGGGTAGCACCGGGGAGCTGTTTTTT. It yields the protein CATSRDQGSTGELFF.